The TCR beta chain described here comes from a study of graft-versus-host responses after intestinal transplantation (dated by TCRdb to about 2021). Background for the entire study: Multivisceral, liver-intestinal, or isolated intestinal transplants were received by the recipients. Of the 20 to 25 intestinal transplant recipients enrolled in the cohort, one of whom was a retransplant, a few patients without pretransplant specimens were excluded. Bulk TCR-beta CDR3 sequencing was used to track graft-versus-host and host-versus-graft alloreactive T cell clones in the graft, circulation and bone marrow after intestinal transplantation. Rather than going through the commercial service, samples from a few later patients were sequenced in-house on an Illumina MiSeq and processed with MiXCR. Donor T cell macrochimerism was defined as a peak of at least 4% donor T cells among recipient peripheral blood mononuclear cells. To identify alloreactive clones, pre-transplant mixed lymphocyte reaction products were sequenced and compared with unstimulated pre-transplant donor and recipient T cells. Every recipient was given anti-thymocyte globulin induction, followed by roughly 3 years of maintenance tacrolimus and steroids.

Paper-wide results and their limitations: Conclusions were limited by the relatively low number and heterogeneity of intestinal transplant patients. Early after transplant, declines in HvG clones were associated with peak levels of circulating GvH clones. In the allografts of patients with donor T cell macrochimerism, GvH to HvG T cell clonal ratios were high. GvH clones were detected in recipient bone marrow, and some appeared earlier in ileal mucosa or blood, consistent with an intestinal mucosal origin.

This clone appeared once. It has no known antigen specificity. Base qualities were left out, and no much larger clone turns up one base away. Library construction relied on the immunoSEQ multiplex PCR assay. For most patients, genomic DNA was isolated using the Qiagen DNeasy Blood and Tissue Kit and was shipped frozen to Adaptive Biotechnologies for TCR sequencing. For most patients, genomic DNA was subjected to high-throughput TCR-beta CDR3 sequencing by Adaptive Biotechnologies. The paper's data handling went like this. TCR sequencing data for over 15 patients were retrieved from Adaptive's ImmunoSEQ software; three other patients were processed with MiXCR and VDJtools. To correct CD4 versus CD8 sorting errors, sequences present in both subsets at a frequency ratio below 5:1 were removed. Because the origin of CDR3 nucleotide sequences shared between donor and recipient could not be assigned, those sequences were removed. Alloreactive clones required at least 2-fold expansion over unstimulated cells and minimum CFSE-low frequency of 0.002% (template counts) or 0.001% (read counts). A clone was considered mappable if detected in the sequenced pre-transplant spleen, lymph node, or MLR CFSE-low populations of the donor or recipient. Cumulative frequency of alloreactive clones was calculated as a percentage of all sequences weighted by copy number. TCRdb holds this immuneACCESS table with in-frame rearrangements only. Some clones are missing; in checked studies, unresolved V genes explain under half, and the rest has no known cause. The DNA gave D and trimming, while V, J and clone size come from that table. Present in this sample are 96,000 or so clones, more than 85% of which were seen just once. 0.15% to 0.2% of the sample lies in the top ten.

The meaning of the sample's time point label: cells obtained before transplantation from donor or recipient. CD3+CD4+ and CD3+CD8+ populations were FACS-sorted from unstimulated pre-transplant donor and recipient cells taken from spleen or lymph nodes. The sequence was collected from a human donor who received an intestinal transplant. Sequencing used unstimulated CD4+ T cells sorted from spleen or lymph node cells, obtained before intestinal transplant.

CDR3 protein: CASSQTGREVDTQYF. The DNA is as follows: TGCGCCAGCAGCCAAACCGGGAGGGAGGTAGATACGCAGTATTTT. The chain employs TRBV4-1 and TRBJ2-3, with 8 bases aligning to TRBD2. Spanning cysteine to phenylalanine, the CDR3 consists of 15 amino acids. CDR3 DNA is the only sequence kept; it has 45 bases, read in frame from the first base. The germline V gene encodes CDR1 MGHRA and CDR2 YSYEKL. Compared with germline, V lacks 2 bases and J lacks 5 bases; bases without a gene match: 6.